These 21 T cell receptor beta chains came from one sample sequenced in a study of blood T cell repertoires in COVID-19. The assay was immunoSEQ multiplex PCR, and TCRdb's table has in-frame clones only and misses some. The sample shows approximately 170,000 clones, around four fifths of them seen only once. The sample comprised peripheral blood. Receptors originate from a woman aged 80 or over with COVID-19, enrolled during active disease.

This sequence joins TRBV12-3 or TRBV12-4 and TRBJ1-4, with a tentative D call TRBD1 (5 bases). V was cut by 3 bases and J by 8 bases, with 10 bases left in between. The CDR3 extends over 13 amino acids. The CDR3 coding sequence is TGTGCCAGCAGTTTGGGGGGGAGAGAAAAACTGTTTTTT. Residues: CASSLGGREKLFF.

In this sample, this clone turned up once. CDR3 bases: TGCGCCAGCAGCTTGGAGGGGGTATACAATGAGCAGTTCTTC. Amino acids: CASSLEGVYNEQFF. V usage is TRBV5-1 and J usage is TRBJ2-1; perhaps TRBD1 as D (6 bases). This CDR3 contains 14 residues. Trimming took 0 bases from V and 4 from J, leaving 8 bases between them. Per germline, CDR1 SGHRS and CDR2 YFSETQ.

Notes on this clone: Mismatch with germline at one junction end may stem from a read error. V usage is TRBV2 and J usage is TRBJ2-3; TRBD1 aligns across 7 bases. The CDR3 extends over 15 amino acids. Germline-derived CDR1 and CDR2 are SNHLY and FYNNEI. Here the CDR3 DNA reads TGCGCCAGCAGTGGAGTTGGGACAGTCACAGATACGCAGTATTTT. Protein product: CASSGVGTVTDTQYF.

This chain uses TRBV5-4 with TRBJ2-3; D possibly corresponds to TRBD2 (5 bases). This CDR3 has 14 amino acids. The germline V gene encodes CDR1 SGHNT and CDR2 YYREEE (reference sequence). V was pared by 4 bases and J by 1 base, with 10 bases between. The CDR3 reads CASSDGGRTDTQYF. The CDR3 DNA reads TGTGCCAGCAGCGATGGAGGTCGCACAGATACGCAGTATTTT.

The chain combines TRBV3-1 (or the pseudogene TRBV3-2) with TRBJ2-3; 7 positions agree with TRBD1. CDR3 length: 14 residues. Germline values: CDR1 LGHDT, CDR2 YNNKEL (reference sequence). Trimming at V came to 4 bases and at J to 3 bases, leaving 4 bases not matched to a gene. The chain's CDR3 is CASSLRQGTDTQYF. CDR3 coding DNA: TGTGCCAGCAGCCTCAGACAGGGAACAGATACGCAGTATTTT.

As DNA, the CDR3 is TGTGCCAGCGGTTTCGGTCAGCCCCAGCATTTT. Translating gives CASGFGQPQHF. The rearrangement joins TRBV6-9 to TRBJ1-5; no firm D call. The V gene lost 8 bases and the J gene lost 6 bases, with 8 bases spanning the gap. The V gene's germline CDR1 is MNHGY and CDR2 SVAAGI. The CDR3 length is 11 residues.

This clone was detected once. This chain connects TRBV27 to TRBJ2-1; 9 nucleotides match TRBD2. Germline CDR1 reads MNHEY; CDR2 reads SMNVEV (reference sequence). The V gene end was trimmed by 6 bases and the J gene end by 10 bases; junction bases not matched to a gene: 7. The CDR3 is 13 residues long. This CDR3 is CASRRTSAREQFF. Written as DNA, the CDR3 is TGTGCCAGCAGACGGACTAGCGCCAGGGAGCAGTTCTTC.

This clone appeared a single time. V gene TRBV5-1 combines with J gene TRBJ1-1, with D uncertain. Germline assignment: CDR1 SGHRS and CDR2 YFSETQ. The CDR3 loop spans 15 amino acids. The ends were cut back, 4 bases at V and 1 base at J, with 14 bases in the middle. CDR3 coding DNA: TGCGCCAGCAGCCCGGGAGCCCGCAGGAACACTGAAGCTTTCTTT. Protein sequence: CASSPGARRNTEAFF.

The chain uses TRBV3-1 (or the pseudogene TRBV3-2) and TRBJ2-3; D is uncertain. The V gene lost 1 base and the J gene lost 11 bases, with 10 bases spanning the gap. This CDR3 has 12 residues. CDR1 is LGHDT, CDR2 YNNKEL, per germline (reference sequence). As DNA, the CDR3 is TGTGCCAGCAGCCAAGGGCCGACAAGGCAGTATTTT. Its protein is CASSQGPTRQYF.

This clone was observed a handful of times. The J gene is TRBJ1-2, the V gene TRBV4-1, with TRBD1 matching over 8 bases. J gave up 4 bases and V 0 bases, and 4 bases lay outside the gene matches. Per germline, CDR1 MGHRA and CDR2 YSYEKL. This CDR3 is built from 15 residues. The chain's CDR3 is CASSQDGQGSYGYTF. The CDR3 bases are TGCGCCAGCAGCCAAGATGGACAGGGTTCCTATGGCTACACCTTC.

The V call is TRBV7-2, the J call TRBJ1-2; the D gene is possibly TRBD1 (5 bases). CDR1 is SGHTA, CDR2 FQGNSA, per germline. The CDR3 consists of 16 residues. V lost 5 bases and J lost 0, with 16 bases in between. This CDR3 reads CASSRLHRYSNYGYTF. The CDR3 nucleotides read TGTGCCAGCAGCCGCCTCCACAGGTATTCTAACTATGGCTACACCTTC.

The chain uses TRBV6-6 and TRBJ2-7; the match to TRBD1 covers 11 bases. V shed 6 bases, J shed 3 bases, and the junction held 4 bases outside the gene matches. Germline V CDR1 and CDR2: MNHNY, SVGAGI (reference sequence). This CDR3 spans 14 amino acids. This CDR3 is CASRPGTGGYEQYF. CDR3 nucleotides: TGTGCCAGCAGGCCCGGGACAGGGGGCTACGAGCAGTACTTC.

This clone was counted only a few times. The chain recombines TRBV2 with TRBJ2-3, with 10 bases lining up with TRBD2. Germline assignment: CDR1 SNHLY and CDR2 FYNNEI. The CDR3 has 15 amino acids. With V trimmed by 4 bases and J by 3 bases, 4 bases remained unmatched. The CDR3 spells CASSGLSGGTDTQYF. DNA of the CDR3: TGTGCCAGCAGTGGGCTTAGCGGGGGGACAGATACGCAGTATTTT. Variable domain in full (rest from reference TRBV2 and TRBJ2-3): EPEVTQTPSHQVTQMGQEVILRCVPISNHLYFYWYRQILGQKVEFLVSFYNNEISEKSEIFDDQFSVERPDGSNFTLKIRSTKLEDSAMYFCASSGLSGGTDTQYFGPGTRLTVL.

The rearrangement joins TRBV19 to TRBJ2-6, with TRBD2 as a possible D gene (6 bases). The CDR3 consists of 15 residues. V was cut by 7 bases and J by 4 bases, with 14 bases left in between. The V gene's germline CDR1 is LNHDA and CDR2 SQIVND (reference sequence). The CDR3 nucleotides are TGTGCCAGTAAGGAGGGAGCGCGAGGGGCCAACGTCCTGACTTTC. Amino acids: CASKEGARGANVLTF.

V usage is TRBV28 and J usage is TRBJ1-5; 7 bases match TRBD1. Germline values: CDR1 MDHEN, CDR2 SYDVKM. V shed 6 bases, J shed 0 bases, and the junction held 5 bases outside the gene matches. The CDR3 is 15 amino acids. This CDR3 reads CASRGTVYSNQPQHF. CDR3 nucleotides: TGTGCCAGCAGGGGGACAGTTTATAGCAATCAGCCCCAGCATTTT.

J is TRBJ1-1 and V is TRBV25-1; TRBD1 matches at 8 bases. The CDR3 has 15 residues. The V segment lost 6 bases and the J segment 0 bases; nucleotides outside the gene matches: 6. In germline, CDR1 is MGHDK, CDR2 SYGVNS. The CDR3 DNA reads TGTGCCAGCAGAGAGACAGGGGCTTTGAACACTGAAGCTTTCTTT. Translated, it gives CASRETGALNTEAFF.

This chain uses TRBV20-1 with TRBJ1-5; tentatively, D is TRBD1 (6 bases). Between the trimmed V and J ends, which lost 3 bases and 4 bases, there was a span of 13 bases. Per germline, CDR1 DFQATT and CDR2 SNEGSKA (reference sequence). The CDR3 has 14 residues. The CDR3: CSASKRQVNQPQHF. Here the CDR3 DNA reads TGCAGTGCTAGTAAAAGACAGGTTAATCAGCCCCAGCATTTT.

The chain recombines TRBV10-3 with TRBJ1-4; perhaps TRBD1 as D (5 bases). Trimming stripped 0 bases from V and 7 bases from J, with 18 bases between. This CDR3 is 17 amino acids long. Germline V gene lookup returns CDR1 ENHRY and CDR2 SYGVKD. The CDR3 loop reads CAISESRTRLTTEKLFF. CDR3 bases: TGTGCCATCAGTGAGTCTCGGACAAGATTGACAACTGAAAAACTGTTTTTT.

V is TRBV5-8 and J is TRBJ1-2; no reliable D call. CDR1 and CDR2 (germline): SGHTS, YDEGEE. The CDR3 runs to 12 residues. V lost 4 bases, J lost 8 bases, and 12 bases lay in between. CDR3 protein: CASSGRAFGYTF. CDR3 nucleotide sequence: TGTGCCAGCAGCGGGAGGGCTTTCGGCTACACCTTC.

The chain links TRBV28 to TRBJ2-5; 11 bases match TRBD1. CDR3 size: 14 residues. Germline V gives CDR1 MDHEN, CDR2 SYDVKM. Trimming at V came to 6 bases and at J to 6 bases, leaving 6 bases not matched to a gene. In DNA form, the CDR3 reads TGTGCCAGCAGCCTAGGACAGGGGGCTAAGACCCAGTACTTC. Residues: CASSLGQGAKTQYF.

The sample holds a few counts of this clone. This chain joins TRBV3-1 (or the pseudogene TRBV3-2) and TRBJ1-5, with D hard to call. This CDR3 region has 13 residues. CDR1 is LGHDT and CDR2 is YNNKEL in the germline V gene (reference sequence). Trimming pared 2 bases from V and 4 bases from J, leaving 6 bases between. Here the CDR3 DNA reads TGTGCCAGCAGCCAAAACGAGAATCAGCCCCAGCATTTT. Encoded protein: CASSQNENQPQHF.